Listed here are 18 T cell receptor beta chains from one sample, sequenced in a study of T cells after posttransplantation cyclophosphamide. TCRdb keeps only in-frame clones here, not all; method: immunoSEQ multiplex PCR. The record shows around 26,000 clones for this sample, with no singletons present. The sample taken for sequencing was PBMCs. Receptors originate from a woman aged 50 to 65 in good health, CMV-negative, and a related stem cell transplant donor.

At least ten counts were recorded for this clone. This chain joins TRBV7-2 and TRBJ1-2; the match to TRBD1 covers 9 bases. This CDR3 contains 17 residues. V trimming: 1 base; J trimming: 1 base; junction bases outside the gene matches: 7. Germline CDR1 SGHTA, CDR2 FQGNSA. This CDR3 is CASSLDVPTGGNYGYTF. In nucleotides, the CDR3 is TGTGCCAGCAGCTTAGACGTCCCGACAGGGGGTAACTATGGCTACACCTTC.

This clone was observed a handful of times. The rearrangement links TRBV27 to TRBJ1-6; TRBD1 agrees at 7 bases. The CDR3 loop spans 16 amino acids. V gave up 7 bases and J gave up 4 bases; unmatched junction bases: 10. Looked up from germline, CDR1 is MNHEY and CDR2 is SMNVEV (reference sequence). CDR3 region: CASKPLGQLYNSPLHF. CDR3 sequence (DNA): TGTGCCAGCAAGCCTTTGGGACAGCTGTATAATTCACCCCTCCACTTT.

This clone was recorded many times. CDR3 loop: CASSLDFLAGVSDTQYF. CDR3 sequence (DNA): TGTGCCAGCAGCTTAGATTTCCTAGCGGGAGTGTCAGATACGCAGTATTTT. The chain recombines TRBV11-2 with TRBJ2-3; TRBD2 agrees at 10 bases. The V and J ends lost 0 bases and 4 bases, in that order; junction bases with no gene match: 7. CDR1 is SGHAT and CDR2 is FQNNGV in the germline V gene. The CDR3 has 17 residues.

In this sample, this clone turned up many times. CDR3 nucleotides: TGTGCCAGTAGTATTGGTCAGTCCATGAACACTGAAGCTTTCTTT. This encodes CASSIGQSMNTEAFF. V gene TRBV19 combines with J gene TRBJ1-1, with D unclear. Trimming left V 3 bases short and J 0 bases short, with 11 bases between. Germline CDR1 is LNHDA and CDR2 is SQIVND (reference sequence). The CDR3 totals 15 residues.

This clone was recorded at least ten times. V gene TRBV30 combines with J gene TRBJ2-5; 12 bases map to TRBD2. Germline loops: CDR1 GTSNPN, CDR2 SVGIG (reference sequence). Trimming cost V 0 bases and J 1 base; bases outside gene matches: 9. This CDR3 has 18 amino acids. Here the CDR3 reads CAWSVLPGTSGPQETQYF. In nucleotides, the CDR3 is TGTGCCTGGAGTGTACTACCCGGGACTAGCGGGCCCCAAGAGACCCAGTACTTC.

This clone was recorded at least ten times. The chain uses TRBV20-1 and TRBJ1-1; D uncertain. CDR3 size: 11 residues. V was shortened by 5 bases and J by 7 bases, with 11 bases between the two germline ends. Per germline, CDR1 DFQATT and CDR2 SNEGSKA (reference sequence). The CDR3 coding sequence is TGCAGTGCTTTAGAGGGTTTTGAAGCTTTCTTT. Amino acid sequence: CSALEGFEAFF.

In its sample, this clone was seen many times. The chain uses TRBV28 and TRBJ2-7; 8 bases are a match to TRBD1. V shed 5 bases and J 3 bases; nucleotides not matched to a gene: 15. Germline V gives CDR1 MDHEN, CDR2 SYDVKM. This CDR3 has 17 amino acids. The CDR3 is CASSRFKGRTGLYEQYF. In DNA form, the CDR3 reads TGTGCCAGCAGTCGGTTTAAGGGAAGGACAGGGCTCTACGAGCAGTACTTC. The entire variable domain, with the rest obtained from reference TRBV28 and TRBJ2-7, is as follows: DVKVTQSSRYLVKRTGEKVFLECVQDMDHENMFWYRQDPGLGLRLIYFSYDVKMKEKGDIPEGYSVSREKKERFSLILESASTNQTSMYLCASSRFKGRTGLYEQYFGPGTRLTVT.

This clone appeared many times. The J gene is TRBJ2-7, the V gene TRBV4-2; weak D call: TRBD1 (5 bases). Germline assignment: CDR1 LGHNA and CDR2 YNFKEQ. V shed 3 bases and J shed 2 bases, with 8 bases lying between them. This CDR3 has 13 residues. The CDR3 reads CASSHPGTYEQYF. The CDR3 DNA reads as TGTGCCAGCAGCCATCCAGGGACCTACGAGCAGTACTTC.

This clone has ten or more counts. CDR3 sequence: CASSLVQGAFDTIYF. CDR3 DNA: TGTGCCAGCAGCTTAGTGCAGGGGGCTTTTGACACCATATATTTT. V is TRBV11-2 and J is TRBJ1-3, with 8 bases fitting TRBD1. Germline V gene data show CDR1 as SGHAT and CDR2 as FQNNGV. J lost 8 bases, V lost 1 base, and 7 bases had no gene match. The CDR3 is 15 amino acids.

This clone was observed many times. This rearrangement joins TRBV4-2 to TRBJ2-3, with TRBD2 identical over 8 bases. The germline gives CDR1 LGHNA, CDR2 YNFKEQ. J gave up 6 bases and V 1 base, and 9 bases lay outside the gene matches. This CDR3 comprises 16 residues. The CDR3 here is CASSQASSGIWDTQYF. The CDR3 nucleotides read TGTGCCAGCAGCCAAGCGAGTAGCGGGATCTGGGATACGCAGTATTTT.

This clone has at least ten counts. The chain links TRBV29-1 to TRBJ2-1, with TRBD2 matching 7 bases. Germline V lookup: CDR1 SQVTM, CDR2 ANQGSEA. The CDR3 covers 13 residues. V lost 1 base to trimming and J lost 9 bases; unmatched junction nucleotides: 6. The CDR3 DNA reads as TGCAGCGTTGAAGGACTAGCCATCAGTGAGCAGTTCTTC. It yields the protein CSVEGLAISEQFF.

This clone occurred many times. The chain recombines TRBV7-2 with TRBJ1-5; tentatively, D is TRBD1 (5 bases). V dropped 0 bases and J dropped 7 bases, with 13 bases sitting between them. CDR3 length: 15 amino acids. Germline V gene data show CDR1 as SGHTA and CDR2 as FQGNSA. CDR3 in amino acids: CASSLAQGAGQPQHF. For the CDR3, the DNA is TGTGCCAGCAGCTTAGCGCAAGGGGCAGGGCAGCCCCAGCATTTT.

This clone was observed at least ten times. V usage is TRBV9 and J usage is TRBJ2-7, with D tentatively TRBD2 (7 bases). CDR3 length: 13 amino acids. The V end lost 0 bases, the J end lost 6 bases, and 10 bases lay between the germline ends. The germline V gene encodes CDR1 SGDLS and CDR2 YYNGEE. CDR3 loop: CASSVGGGPEQYF. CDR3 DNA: TGTGCCAGCAGCGTAGGCGGGGGCCCCGAGCAGTACTTC.

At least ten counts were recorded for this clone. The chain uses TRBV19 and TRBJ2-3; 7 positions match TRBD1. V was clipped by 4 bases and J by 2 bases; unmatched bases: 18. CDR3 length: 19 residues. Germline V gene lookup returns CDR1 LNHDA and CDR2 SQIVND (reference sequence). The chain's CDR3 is CASSTTGTVRGTHTDTQYF. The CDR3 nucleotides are TGTGCCAGTAGTACCACCGGGACAGTCAGGGGCACACACACAGATACGCAGTATTTT.

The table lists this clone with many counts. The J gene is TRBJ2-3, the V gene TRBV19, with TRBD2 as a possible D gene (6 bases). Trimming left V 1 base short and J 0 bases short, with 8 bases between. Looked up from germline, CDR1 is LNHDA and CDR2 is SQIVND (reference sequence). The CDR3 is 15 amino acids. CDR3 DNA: TGTGCCAGTAGTATAGCAGGGACTAGCACAGATACGCAGTATTTT. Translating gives CASSIAGTSTDTQYF. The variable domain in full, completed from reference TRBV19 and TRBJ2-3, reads DGGITQSPKYLFRKEGQNVTLSCEQNLNHDAMYWYRQDPGQGLRLIYYSQIVNDFQKGDIAEGYSVSREKKESFPLTVTSAQKNPTAFYLCASSIAGTSTDTQYFGPGTRLTVL.

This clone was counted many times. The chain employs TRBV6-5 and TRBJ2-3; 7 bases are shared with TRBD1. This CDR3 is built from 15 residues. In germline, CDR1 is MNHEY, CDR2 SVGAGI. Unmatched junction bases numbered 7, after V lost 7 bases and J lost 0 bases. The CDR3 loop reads CASTPDRRSTDTQYF. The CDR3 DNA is TGTGCCAGCACACCGGACAGGAGAAGCACAGATACGCAGTATTTT.

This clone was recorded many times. The CDR3 region has the DNA TGTGCCAGCAGTTCCCCTCTACTGACTAGCGGGAGTCCGGGAGAGCAGTACTTC. Translation gives CASSSPLLTSGSPGEQYF. The V call is TRBV28, the J call TRBJ2-7; TRBD2 matches 12 bases. There are 18 residues in the CDR3. Germline trimming cut 4 bases from V and 7 bases from J; bases unmatched to any gene: 17. CDR1 and CDR2 from the germline V gene are MDHEN and SYDVKM.

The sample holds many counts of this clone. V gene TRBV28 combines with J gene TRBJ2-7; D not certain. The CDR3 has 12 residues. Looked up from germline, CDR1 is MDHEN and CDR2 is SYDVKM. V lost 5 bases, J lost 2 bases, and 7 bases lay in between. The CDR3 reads CASSLNTYEQYF. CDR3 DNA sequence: TGTGCCAGCAGTCTCAACACCTACGAGCAGTACTTC.